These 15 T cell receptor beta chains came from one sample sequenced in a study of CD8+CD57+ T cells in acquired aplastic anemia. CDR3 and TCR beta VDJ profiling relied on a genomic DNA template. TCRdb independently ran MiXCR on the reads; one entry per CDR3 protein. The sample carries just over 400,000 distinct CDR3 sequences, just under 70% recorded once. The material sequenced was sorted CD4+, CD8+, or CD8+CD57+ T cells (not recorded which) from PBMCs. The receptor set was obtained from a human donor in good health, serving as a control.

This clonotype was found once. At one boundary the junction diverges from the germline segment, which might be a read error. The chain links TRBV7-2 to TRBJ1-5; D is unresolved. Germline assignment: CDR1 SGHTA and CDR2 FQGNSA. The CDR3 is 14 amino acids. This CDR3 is CASRPREVNYPYTF. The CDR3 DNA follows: TGTGCCAGCAGGCCCCGAGAGGTTAACTATCCCTACACCTTT.

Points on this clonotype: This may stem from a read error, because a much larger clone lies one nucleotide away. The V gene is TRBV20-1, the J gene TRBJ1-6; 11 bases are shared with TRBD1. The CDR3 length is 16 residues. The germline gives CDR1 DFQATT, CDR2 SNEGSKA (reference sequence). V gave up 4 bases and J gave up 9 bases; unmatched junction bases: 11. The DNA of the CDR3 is TGCAGTGCTACATACCGGGACAGGGGGAAAGGTTCACCCCTCCACTTT. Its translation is CSATYRDRGKGSPLHF.

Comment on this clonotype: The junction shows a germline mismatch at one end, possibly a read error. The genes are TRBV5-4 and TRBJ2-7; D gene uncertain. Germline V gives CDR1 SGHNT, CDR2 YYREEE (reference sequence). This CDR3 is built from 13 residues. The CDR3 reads CASSHLRSYEQYF. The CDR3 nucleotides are TGCGCCAGCAGTCACCTCCGAAGTTACGAGCAGTACTTC. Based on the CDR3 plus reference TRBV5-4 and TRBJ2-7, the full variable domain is ETGVTQSPTHLIKTRGQQVTLRCSSQSGHNTVSWYQQALGQGPQFIFQYYREEENGRGNFPPRFSGLQFPNYSSELNVNALELDDSALYLCASSHLRSYEQYFGPGTRLTVT.

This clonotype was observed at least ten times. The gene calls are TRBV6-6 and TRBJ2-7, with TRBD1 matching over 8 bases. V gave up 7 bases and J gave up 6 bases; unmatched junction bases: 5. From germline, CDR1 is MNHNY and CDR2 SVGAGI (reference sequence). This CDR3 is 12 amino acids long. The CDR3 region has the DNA TGTGCCAGCACCCCGGACAGGGTCGAGCAGTACTTC. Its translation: CASTPDRVEQYF.

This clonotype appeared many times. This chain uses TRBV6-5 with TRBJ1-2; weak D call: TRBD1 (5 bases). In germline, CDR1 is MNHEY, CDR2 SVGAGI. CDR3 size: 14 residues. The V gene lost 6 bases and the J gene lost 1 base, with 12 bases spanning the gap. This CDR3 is CASRLPGNNYGYTF. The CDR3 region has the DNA TGTGCCAGCAGGCTTCCAGGGAATAACTATGGCTACACCTTC.

The CDR3 DNA is TGTGCCAGCAGCCCCGTGGTTAGTCCGCAGAATTTTGGCTTCTTT. The encoded protein is CASSPVVSPQNFGFF. V is TRBV7-2 and J is TRBJ1-1; D unresolved. Germline CDR1 SGHTA, CDR2 FQGNSA. The CDR3 is made up of 15 amino acids. V lost 5 bases, J lost 14 bases, and 27 bases lay in between.

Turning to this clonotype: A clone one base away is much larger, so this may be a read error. As DNA, the CDR3 is TGTGCCAGCAGCCCCAGGGGATCGGGCCAAGGGACCCAGTACTTC. Protein sequence: CASSPRGSGQGTQYF. The chain joins TRBV4-2 to TRBJ2-5; the D gene is possibly TRBD1 (6 bases). The germline V gene encodes CDR1 LGHNA and CDR2 YNFKEQ. The CDR3 consists of 15 residues.

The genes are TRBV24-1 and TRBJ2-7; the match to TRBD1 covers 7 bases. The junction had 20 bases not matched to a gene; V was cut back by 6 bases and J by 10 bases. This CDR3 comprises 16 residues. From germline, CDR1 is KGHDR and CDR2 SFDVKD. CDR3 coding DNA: TGTGCCACCAGTTACTCCGAAGGACAGGTTGGAGACACCCAGTACTTC. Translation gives CATSYSEGQVGDTQYF.

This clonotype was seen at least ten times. The CDR3 DNA follows: TGCAGTGCTACCCATCCCCCCGGGGGGGGCACAGATACGCAGTATTTT. Its translation: CSATHPPGGGTDTQYF. The chain uses TRBV20-1 and TRBJ2-3, with 8 bases aligning to TRBD2. The CDR3 loop spans 16 amino acids. Germline trimming cut 4 bases from V and 1 base from J; bases unmatched to any gene: 10. CDR1 DFQATT and CDR2 SNEGSKA come from the germline V gene (reference sequence).

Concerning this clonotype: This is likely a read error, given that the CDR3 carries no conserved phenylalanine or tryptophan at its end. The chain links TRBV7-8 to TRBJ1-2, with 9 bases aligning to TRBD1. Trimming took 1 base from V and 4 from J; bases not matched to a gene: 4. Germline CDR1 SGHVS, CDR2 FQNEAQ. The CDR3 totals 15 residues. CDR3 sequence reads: CASSLGKTGGYGYTV. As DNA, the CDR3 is TGTGCCAGCAGCTTAGGCAAGACAGGGGGCTATGGCTACACCGTC.

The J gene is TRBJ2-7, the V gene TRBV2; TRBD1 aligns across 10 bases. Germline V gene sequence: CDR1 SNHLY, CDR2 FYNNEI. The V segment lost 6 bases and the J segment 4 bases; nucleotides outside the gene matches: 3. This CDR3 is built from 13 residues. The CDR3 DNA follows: TGTGCCAGCAGGCGGGGACAGGGGTACGAGCAGTACTTC. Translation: CASRRGQGYEQYF.

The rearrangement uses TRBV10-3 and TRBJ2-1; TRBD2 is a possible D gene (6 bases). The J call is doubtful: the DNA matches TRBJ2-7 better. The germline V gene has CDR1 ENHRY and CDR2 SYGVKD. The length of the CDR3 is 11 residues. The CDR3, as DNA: TGTGCCTCCCAGGAGGGAGTCGAGCAGTACGTC. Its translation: CASQEGVEQYV.

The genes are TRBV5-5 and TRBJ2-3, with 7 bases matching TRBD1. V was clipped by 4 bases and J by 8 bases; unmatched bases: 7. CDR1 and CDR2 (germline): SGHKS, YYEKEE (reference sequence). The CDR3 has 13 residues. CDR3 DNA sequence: TGTGCCAGCAGCGAAGGGACAGAGGTTACGCAGTATTTT. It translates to CASSEGTEVTQYF.

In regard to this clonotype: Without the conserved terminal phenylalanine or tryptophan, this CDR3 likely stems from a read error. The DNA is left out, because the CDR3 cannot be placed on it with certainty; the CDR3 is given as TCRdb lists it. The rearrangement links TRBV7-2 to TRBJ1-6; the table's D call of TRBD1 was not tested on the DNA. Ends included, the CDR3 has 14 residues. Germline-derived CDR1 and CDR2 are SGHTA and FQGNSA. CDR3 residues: CASSAGPQGPHVYY.

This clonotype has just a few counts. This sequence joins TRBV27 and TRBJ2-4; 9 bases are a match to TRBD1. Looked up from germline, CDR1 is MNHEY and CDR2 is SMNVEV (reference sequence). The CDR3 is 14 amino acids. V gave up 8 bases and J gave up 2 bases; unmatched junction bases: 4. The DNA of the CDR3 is TGTGCCAGCCGGGGACAGGGCTCCAAAAACATTCAGTACTTC. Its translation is CASRGQGSKNIQYF.